This passage covers 3 T cell receptor beta chains from one sample sequenced in a study of T cell changes during pregnancy in multiple sclerosis. Some clones are missing from TCRdb's copy, which holds only in-frame ones; the method was immunoSEQ multiplex PCR. The sample shows around 110,000 clones, roughly 90% of them seen only once. The specimen comprised peripheral blood, sampled in the third trimester of pregnancy. The origin of the receptors is a female donor with multiple sclerosis, enrolled in a pregnancy study.

The chain combines TRBV11-2 with TRBJ2-7, with D hard to call. Trimming left V 0 bases short and J 3 bases short, with 12 bases between. Germline loops: CDR1 SGHAT, CDR2 FQNNGV. CDR3 length: 15 residues. The CDR3 protein is CASSLDRSILYEQYF. CDR3 in DNA: TGTGCCAGCAGCTTAGATCGTAGCATCCTCTACGAGCAGTACTTC.

The chain couples TRBV19 to TRBJ1-1, with 7 bases aligning to TRBD1. The length of the CDR3 is 15 residues. The germline V gene encodes CDR1 LNHDA and CDR2 SQIVND (reference sequence). V shed 7 bases and J 0 bases; nucleotides not matched to a gene: 8. In DNA form, the CDR3 reads TGTGCCAGTACATCCGCACAGGGGATGAACACTGAAGCTTTCTTT. Amino acid sequence: CASTSAQGMNTEAFF.

This sequence joins TRBV25-1 and TRBJ2-2; 7 nucleotides match TRBD1. The junction had 2 bases not matched to a gene; V was cut back by 3 bases and J by 7 bases. The CDR3 loop spans 13 amino acids. Germline loops: CDR1 MGHDK, CDR2 SYGVNS. DNA for the CDR3: TGTGCCAGCAGTGACCGACAGGGCGGGGAGCTGTTTTTT. Protein sequence: CASSDRQGGELFF.